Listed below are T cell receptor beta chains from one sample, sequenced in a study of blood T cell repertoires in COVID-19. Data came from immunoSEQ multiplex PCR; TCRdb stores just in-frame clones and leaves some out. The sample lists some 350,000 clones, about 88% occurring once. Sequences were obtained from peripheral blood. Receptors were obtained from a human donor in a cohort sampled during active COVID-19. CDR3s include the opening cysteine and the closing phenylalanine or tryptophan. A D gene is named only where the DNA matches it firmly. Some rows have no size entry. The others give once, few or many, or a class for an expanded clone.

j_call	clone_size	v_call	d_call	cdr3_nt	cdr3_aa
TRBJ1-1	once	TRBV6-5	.	TGTGCCAGCAGTTACTCCCCAGGGGTGGCTGAAGCTTTCTTT	CASSYSPGVAEAFF
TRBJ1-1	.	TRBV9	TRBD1	TGTGCCAGCAGCCCAAGCCGGGACAGAGACACTGAAGCTTTCTTT	CASSPSRDRDTEAFF
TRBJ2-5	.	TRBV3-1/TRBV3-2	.	TGTGCCAGCAGCCAAACGGGGGAAGAAGAGACCCAGTACTTC	CASSQTGEEETQYF
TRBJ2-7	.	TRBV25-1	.	TGTGCCAGCAGTGAGTTCGAGGAGCAGTACTTC	CASSEFEEQYF
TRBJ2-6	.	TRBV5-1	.	TGCGCCAGCAGCTTTGGGTCAGGGCTCTCTGGGGCCAACGTCCTGACTTTC	CASSFGSGLSGANVLTF
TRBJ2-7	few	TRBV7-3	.	TGTGCCAGCAGCCCAGGGGCAGTGGGCGTCGAGCAGTACTTC	CASSPGAVGVEQYF
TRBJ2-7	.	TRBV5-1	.	TGCGCCAGCAGCTCGCAGACCACCCAGGGAGAGCAGTACTTC	CASSSQTTQGEQYF
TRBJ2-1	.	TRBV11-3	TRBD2	TGTGCCAGCAGCTTGGGCGGGAGGGGGTACAATGAGCAGTTCTTC	CASSLGGRGYNEQFF
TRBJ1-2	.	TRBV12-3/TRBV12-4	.	TGTGCCAGCAGTTTAGCCTGGACAGGCTACACCTTC	CASSLAWTGYTF
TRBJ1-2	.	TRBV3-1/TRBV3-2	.	TGTGCCAGCAGCCTCGGGGAAGGGTTTAGGGGCTACACCTTC	CASSLGEGFRGYTF
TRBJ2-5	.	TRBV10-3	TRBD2	TGTGCCATCAGTGAGAGTGGACTAGCGGGATTTGAGACCCAGTACTTC	CAISESGLAGFETQYF
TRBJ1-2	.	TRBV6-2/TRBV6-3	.	TGTGCCAGCAGTTACGCGGCCCGCTGGAGGGAAGACTATGGCTACACCTTC	CASSYAARWREDYGYTF
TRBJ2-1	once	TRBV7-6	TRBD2	TGTGCCAGCAGCCCAGGAGGACTAGCGTATGCCTACAATGAGCAGTTCTTC	CASSPGGLAYAYNEQFF
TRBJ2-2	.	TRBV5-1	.	TGCGCCAGCAGCTTGGCAGGGCCCGGGGAGCTGTTTTTT	CASSLAGPGELFF
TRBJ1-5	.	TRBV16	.	TGTGCCAGCAGCCAGCGGGAGGTGGACACATATAGCAATCAGCCCCAGCATTTT	CASSQREVDTYSNQPQHF
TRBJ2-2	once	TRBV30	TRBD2	TGTGCCTGGAGTGTACGAGGCGGGGGAACCGGGGAGCTGTTTTTT	CAWSVRGGGTGELFF
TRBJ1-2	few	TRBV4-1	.	TGCGCCAGCAGCCAAGGAGTACAGTCCTATGGCTACACCTTC	CASSQGVQSYGYTF
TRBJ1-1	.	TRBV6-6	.	TGTGCCAGCAGTTACGATGCGGCGAACACTGAAGCTTTCTTT	CASSYDAANTEAFF
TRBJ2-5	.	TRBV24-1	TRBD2	TGTGCCACCAGTGAGTCTAGCGGGGGTAGTGAGACCCAGTACTTC	CATSESSGGSETQYF
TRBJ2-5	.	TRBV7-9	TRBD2	TGTGCCAGCAGCTCCGGGACTAGCGGATGGACCCAGTACTTC	CASSSGTSGWTQYF
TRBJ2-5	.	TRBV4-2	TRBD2	TGTGCCAGCAGCCTAACCTCGGGACTAGCGGAGACCCAGTACTTC	CASSLTSGLAETQYF
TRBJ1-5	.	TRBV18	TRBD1	TGTGCCAGCTCACCACGCGCAGGGGGAGAGGGCAATCAGCCCCAGCATTTT	CASSPRAGGEGNQPQHF
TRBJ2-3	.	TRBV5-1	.	TGCGCCAGCAGCGAGCTAGGCGGCCGGAGCACAGATACGCAGTATTTT	CASSELGGRSTDTQYF
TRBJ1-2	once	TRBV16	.	TGTGCCAGCAGCCAAAGGCAGGGAAATGGCTACACCTTC	CASSQRQGNGYTF
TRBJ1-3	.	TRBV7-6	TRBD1	TGTGCCAGCAGCTTGTTCTGGGGCACAGGGGACCACTCTGGAAACACCATATATTTT	CASSLFWGTGDHSGNTIYF
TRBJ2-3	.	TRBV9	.	TGTGCCAGCAGCGTAGGTGGGGAGTCAACCACAGATACGCAGTATTTT	CASSVGGESTTDTQYF
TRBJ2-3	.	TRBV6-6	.	TGTGCCAGCATATCTAGCACAGATACGCAGTATTTT	CASISSTDTQYF
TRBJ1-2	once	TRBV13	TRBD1	TGTGCCAGCAGCTCACGGGCCGGGACAGGGTCTTCAGGCTACACCTTC	CASSSRAGTGSSGYTF
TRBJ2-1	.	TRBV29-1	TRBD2	TGCAGCGTCGGCCCAGTGGGGGGGGAGCAGTTCTTC	CSVGPVGGEQFF
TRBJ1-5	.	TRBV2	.	TGTGCCAGCATGACAGAGAGTGGCAATCAGCCCCAGCATTTT	CASMTESGNQPQHF
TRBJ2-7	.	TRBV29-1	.	TGCAGCGTGGTTACAGCGGGCTACGAGCAGTACTTC	CSVVTAGYEQYF
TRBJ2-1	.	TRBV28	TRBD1	TGTGCCAGCAGCGCCCCCGGGACAGGGAGCAATGAGCAGTTCTTC	CASSAPGTGSNEQFF
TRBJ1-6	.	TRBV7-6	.	TGTGCCAGCAGCCTATTCCTGTCGGGAAATTCACCCCTCCACTTT	CASSLFLSGNSPLHF
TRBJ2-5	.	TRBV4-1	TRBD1	TGCGCCAGCAGCCAGAAGGGGGACAGGGGGCGAGGGGAGACCCAGTACTTC	CASSQKGDRGRGETQYF
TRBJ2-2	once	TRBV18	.	TGTGCCAGCTCACCACTGGCGGGGAACAACCCCGGGGAGCTGTTTTTT	CASSPLAGNNPGELFF
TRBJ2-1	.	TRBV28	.	TGTGCCAGCAGTACCCCGGGCGGGTCCTACAATGAGCAGTTCTTC	CASSTPGGSYNEQFF
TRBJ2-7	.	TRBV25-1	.	TGTGCCAGCAGTGGCCTCCGAGCCGAGCAGTACTTC	CASSGLRAEQYF
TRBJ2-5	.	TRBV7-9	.	TGTGCCAGCAGTTCGTCGTTTCCCCAGTACTTC	CASSSSFPQYF
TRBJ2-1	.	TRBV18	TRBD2	TGTGCCAGCTCACCTAACCTAGCGGGAACCGAGGAGCAGTTCTTC	CASSPNLAGTEEQFF
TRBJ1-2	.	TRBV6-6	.	TGTGCCAGCAGTCCCATCGGGGGATCTCCAAGCGGAGGCTACACCTTC	CASSPIGGSPSGGYTF
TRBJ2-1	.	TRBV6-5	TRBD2	TGTGCCAGCAGTTACAGGACTAGCGGGGGAACTAATGAGCAGTTCTTC	CASSYRTSGGTNEQFF
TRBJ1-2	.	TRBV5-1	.	TGCGCCAGCAGCTTGGAGGCGGGGGTAAACTATGGCTACACCTTC	CASSLEAGVNYGYTF
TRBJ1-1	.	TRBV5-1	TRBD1	TGCGCCAGCAGCTGGACAGGGGAAATGACTGAAGCTTTCTTT	CASSWTGEMTEAFF
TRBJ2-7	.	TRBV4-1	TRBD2	TGCGCCAGCAGCCAAGAGACTAGCGGGAGGGCCGGGCAGTACTTC	CASSQETSGRAGQYF
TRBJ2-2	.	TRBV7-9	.	TGTGCCAGCAGCCTTGGACTTTTGAACACCGGGGAGCTGTTTTTT	CASSLGLLNTGELFF
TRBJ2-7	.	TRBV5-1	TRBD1	TGCGCCAGCAGCTGGGGACAGGGGACATACGAGCAGTACTTC	CASSWGQGTYEQYF
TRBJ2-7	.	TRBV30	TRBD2	TGTGCCTGGAGTGTACTTGCGGCGGGAGCTCTGTTTAGCGGCGAGCAGTACTTC	CAWSVLAAGALFSGEQYF
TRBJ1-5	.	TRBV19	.	TGTGCCAGTAGTATAGATACAGTCAGGGGCGGTCAGCCCCAGCATTTT	CASSIDTVRGGQPQHF
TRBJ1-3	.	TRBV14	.	TGTGCCAGCAGCCCCGGAGGCAAGTCTGGAAACACCATATATTTT	CASSPGGKSGNTIYF
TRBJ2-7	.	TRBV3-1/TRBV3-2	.	TGTGCCAGCAGCCAAGCGGGACTCTCCTACGAGCAGTACTTC	CASSQAGLSYEQYF
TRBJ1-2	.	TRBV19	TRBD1	TGTGCCAGTAGTGTAACGACAGGGGGCGGCTACACCTTC	CASSVTTGGGYTF
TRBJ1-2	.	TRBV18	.	TGTGCCAGCTCAGGGGCCGACTATGGCTACACCTTC	CASSGADYGYTF
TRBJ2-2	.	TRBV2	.	TGTGCCAGCACCCGGCAGACTACGAACACCGGGGAGCTGTTTTTT	CASTRQTTNTGELFF
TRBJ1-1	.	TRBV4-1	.	TGCGCCAGCAGCCACGCCGCCCGGGGGGTCCCTGAAGCTTTCTTT	CASSHAARGVPEAFF